This T cell receptor beta chain was identified in a study of regulatory T cells in long-lasting Graves disease. The germline V gene has CDR1 LNHDA and CDR2 SQIVND (reference sequence). The CDR3 contains 12 residues. Documented time point: newly diagnosed GD, antithyroid drugs for less than 3 months. RNA isolated from PBMCs was used to make the TCR library. This clonotype was recorded a few times. One end of the junction does not line up with germline, which may come from a read error. For TCR beta, libraries came from iRepertoire HTBI primers and Arm-PCR of CDR3 regions. Via MiXCR, TCRdb re-called the multiplex PCR reads, giving one row per CDR3 protein. The sample includes about 440,000 distinct CDR3 sequences, 15% seen only once; the top ten take 16%. A further study also used this sample, focusing on T cells in Graves' hyperthyroidism and ophthalmopathy.

This specimen consisted of peripheral blood mononuclear cells (PBMCs), obtained at new diagnosis, from a patient treated with antithyroid drugs. The receptor was isolated from a woman aged 25 to 45 with Graves disease. The rearrangement uses TRBV19 and TRBJ1-4; D gene uncertain. This CDR3 is CASSEGTVRIRF. CDR3 DNA sequence: TGTGCCAGTAGTGAGGGTACAGTACGGATCCGTTTT.